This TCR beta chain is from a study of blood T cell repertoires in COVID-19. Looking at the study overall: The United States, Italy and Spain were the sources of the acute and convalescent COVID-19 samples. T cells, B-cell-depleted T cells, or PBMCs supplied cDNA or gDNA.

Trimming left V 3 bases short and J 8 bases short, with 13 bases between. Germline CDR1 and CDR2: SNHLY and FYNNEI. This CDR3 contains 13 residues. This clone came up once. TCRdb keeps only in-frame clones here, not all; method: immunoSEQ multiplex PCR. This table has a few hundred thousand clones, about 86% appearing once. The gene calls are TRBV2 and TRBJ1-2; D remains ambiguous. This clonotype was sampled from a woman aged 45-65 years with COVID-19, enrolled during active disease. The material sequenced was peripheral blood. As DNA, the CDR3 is TGTGCCAGCAGTGATGTCCGGTCCGGGGGCTACACCTTC. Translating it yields CASSDVRSGGYTF.